One sample yielded the 15 T cell receptor beta chains listed below, sequenced in a study of blood T cell repertoires in COVID-19. Sequencing was performed with immunoSEQ multiplex PCR; in TCRdb, only in-frame clones are kept and a portion is missing. The table has 650,000 to 800,000 clones, about 90% seen once. What was sequenced was peripheral blood. These receptors were collected from a woman aged 18-30 years with acute or convalescent COVID-19.

This chain uses TRBV9 with TRBJ1-6; the D gene is possibly TRBD1 (6 bases). Per the germline V gene, CDR1 is SGDLS and CDR2 is YYNGEE. CDR3 size: 16 residues. V lost 0 bases and J 4 bases, leaving 11 bases between the germline ends. CDR3 DNA sequence: TGTGCCAGCAGCGTAGGGGTAGGGGGATATAATTCACCCCTCCACTTT. It encodes CASSVGVGGYNSPLHF.

This clone was found once. The V and J genes are TRBV3-1 (or the pseudogene TRBV3-2) and TRBJ2-3, with 7 positions matching TRBD2. J lost 6 bases, V lost 2 bases, and 2 bases had no gene match. The CDR3 runs to 13 residues. From germline, CDR1 is LGHDT and CDR2 YNNKEL (reference sequence). CDR3 nucleotides: TGTGCCAGCAGCCAACGGGGGGAGGATACGCAGTATTTT. This translates into CASSQRGEDTQYF.

The chain is built from TRBV7-3 and TRBJ2-1; D might be TRBD1 (5 bases). CDR1 and CDR2 (germline): SGHTA, FQGTGA. CDR3 length: 12 residues. V lost 3 bases and J 9 bases, leaving 9 bases between the germline ends. CDR3 DNA: TGTGCCAGCAGCTTGCATAGGGGTGAGCAGTTCTTC. Its translation: CASSLHRGEQFF.

With regard to this clone: The junction departs from germline at one end; a sequencing error may be responsible. The rearrangement uses TRBV10-3 and TRBJ2-7, with 7 positions matching TRBD2. Germline assignment: CDR1 ENHRY and CDR2 SYGVKD. The CDR3 is 14 residues long. CDR3 bases: TGTGCCATAAGTGGGGGGGACCAACCCTACGAGCAGTACTTC. Encoded protein: CAISGGDQPYEQYF.

V gene TRBV19 combines with J gene TRBJ2-2; D not resolved. Germline loops: CDR1 LNHDA, CDR2 SQIVND (reference sequence). Trimming left V 5 bases short and J 13 bases short, with 17 bases between. This CDR3 spans 13 amino acids. The CDR3 reads CASSPYPQTGLFF. DNA of the CDR3: TGTGCCAGTAGTCCGTACCCCCAGACTGGGCTGTTTTTT.

The chain carries TRBV28 and TRBJ1-5, with a possible D match to TRBD1 (5 bases). CDR3 length: 17 amino acids. Germline V gene data show CDR1 as MDHEN and CDR2 as SYDVKM. Trimming removed 3 bases from V and 1 base from J, with 16 bases in between. CDR3: CASSFPPWTSSNQPQHF. For the CDR3, the DNA is TGTGCCAGCAGTTTCCCCCCCTGGACAAGCAGCAATCAGCCCCAGCATTTT.

The V and J genes are TRBV25-1 and TRBJ2-5; TRBD1 matches 10 bases. CDR3 length equals 16 residues. The J segment lost 1 base and the V segment lost 2 bases, leaving 4 bases of the junction unmatched. The germline V gene has CDR1 MGHDK and CDR2 SYGVNS. The CDR3 here is CASSEKWTGGQETQYF. DNA for the CDR3: TGTGCCAGCAGTGAAAAGTGGACAGGGGGCCAAGAGACCCAGTACTTC.

The genes are TRBV24-1 and TRBJ2-3, with TRBD2 matching 12 bases. The CDR3 has 19 amino acids. V was pared by 3 bases and J by 3 bases, with 12 bases of the junction left unmatched. The V gene's germline CDR1 is KGHDR and CDR2 SFDVKD. The CDR3 is CATSDPRPTSGGYTDTQYF. CDR3 coding DNA: TGTGCCACCAGTGATCCCAGACCAACTAGCGGGGGGTATACAGATACGCAGTATTTT.

The J gene is TRBJ1-1, the V gene TRBV5-1, with 9 bases fitting TRBD1. CDR3 length: 14 residues. J lost 5 bases, V lost 3 bases, and 5 bases had no gene match. Germline V CDR1 and CDR2: SGHRS, YFSETQ. Written as DNA, the CDR3 is TGCGCCAGCAGCTACGGACAGGGGATGACTGAAGCTTTCTTT. This codes for CASSYGQGMTEAFF. The full variable domain, its missing parts supplied by reference TRBV5-1 and TRBJ1-1, is KAGVTQTPRYLIKTRGQQVTLSCSPISGHRSVSWYQQTPGQGLQFLFEYFSETQRNKGNFPGRFSGRQFSNSRSEMNVSTLELGDSALYLCASSYGQGMTEAFFGQGTRLTVV.

This clone was observed a handful of times. The V call is TRBV4-1, the J call TRBJ1-5, with a possible D match to TRBD1 (6 bases). From germline, CDR1 is MGHRA and CDR2 YSYEKL. The CDR3 runs to 15 residues. Trimming took 1 base from V and 1 from J, leaving 8 bases between them. The CDR3 sequence is CASSQARGSNQPQHF. The CDR3 region has the DNA TGCGCCAGCAGCCAAGCAAGGGGGAGCAATCAGCCCCAGCATTTT.

Concerning this clone itself: In the same sample, other DNA sequences code for this CDR3. The chain links TRBV2 to TRBJ2-7, with D unresolved. The ends were cut back, 6 bases at V and 2 bases at J, with 5 bases in the middle. The CDR3 has 11 amino acids. CDR1 and CDR2 from the germline V gene are SNHLY and FYNNEI. The CDR3 region has the DNA TGTGCCAGCAGACTGACCTACGAGCAGTACTTC. It yields the protein CASRLTYEQYF.

V and J are TRBV5-4 and TRBJ2-7; D unresolved. Looked up from germline, CDR1 is SGHNT and CDR2 is YYREEE (reference sequence). Trimming pared 0 bases from V and 5 bases from J, leaving 18 bases between. The CDR3 has 16 residues. CDR3 nucleotides: TGTGCCAGCAGCTTGGGAGGCGGCCGTCGGTTGAACGAGCAGTACTTC. Translation: CASSLGGGRRLNEQYF. The full variable domain, rest sourced from reference TRBV5-4 and TRBJ2-7, is ETGVTQSPTHLIKTRGQQVTLRCSSQSGHNTVSWYQQALGQGPQFIFQYYREEENGRGNFPPRFSGLQFPNYSSELNVNALELDDSALYLCASSLGGGRRLNEQYFGPGTRLTVT.

The chain employs TRBV5-1 and TRBJ1-6; 12 bases match TRBD1. This CDR3 comprises 21 residues. Losses at the gene ends were 1 base for V and 0 bases for J; bases not matched to a gene: 11. From germline, CDR1 is SGHRS and CDR2 YFSETQ. CDR3 in amino acids: CASSLYSSGTGGSSYNSPLHF. The CDR3 DNA sequence: TGCGCCAGCAGCTTGTACTCCTCAGGGACAGGGGGCAGCTCCTATAATTCACCCCTCCACTTT.

The rearrangement links TRBV5-4 to TRBJ2-2; 7 nucleotides line up with TRBD1. Germline V gene lookup returns CDR1 SGHNT and CDR2 YYREEE (reference sequence). Unmatched junction bases numbered 4, after V lost 4 bases and J lost 4 bases. The CDR3 is 14 amino acids. The CDR3 coding sequence is TGTGCCAGCAGCACCCGACAGGGCACCGGGGAGCTGTTTTTT. Its protein product is CASSTRQGTGELFF. The full variable domain, in which reference TRBV5-4 and TRBJ2-2 provide the parts outside the CDR3, is ETGVTQSPTHLIKTRGQQVTLRCSSQSGHNTVSWYQQALGQGPQFIFQYYREEENGRGNFPPRFSGLQFPNYSSELNVNALELDDSALYLCASSTRQGTGELFFGEGSRLTVL.

This chain uses TRBV30 with TRBJ1-1, with 10 bases fitting TRBD1. Germline V gene lookup returns CDR1 GTSNPN and CDR2 SVGIG (reference sequence). The CDR3 is 14 residues long. The V segment lost 3 bases and the J segment 4 bases; nucleotides outside the gene matches: 5. CDR3 nucleotide sequence: TGTGCCTGGAGCATCGGACAGGGGGGCACTGAAGCTTTCTTT. Protein sequence: CAWSIGQGGTEAFF. Full variable domain (outside the CDR3, taken from reference TRBV30 and TRBJ1-1): SQTIHQWPATLVQPVGSPLSLECTVEGTSNPNLYWYRQAAGRGLQLLFYSVGIGQISSEVPQNLSASRPQDRQFILSSKKLLLSDSGFYLCAWSIGQGGTEAFFGQGTRLTVV.